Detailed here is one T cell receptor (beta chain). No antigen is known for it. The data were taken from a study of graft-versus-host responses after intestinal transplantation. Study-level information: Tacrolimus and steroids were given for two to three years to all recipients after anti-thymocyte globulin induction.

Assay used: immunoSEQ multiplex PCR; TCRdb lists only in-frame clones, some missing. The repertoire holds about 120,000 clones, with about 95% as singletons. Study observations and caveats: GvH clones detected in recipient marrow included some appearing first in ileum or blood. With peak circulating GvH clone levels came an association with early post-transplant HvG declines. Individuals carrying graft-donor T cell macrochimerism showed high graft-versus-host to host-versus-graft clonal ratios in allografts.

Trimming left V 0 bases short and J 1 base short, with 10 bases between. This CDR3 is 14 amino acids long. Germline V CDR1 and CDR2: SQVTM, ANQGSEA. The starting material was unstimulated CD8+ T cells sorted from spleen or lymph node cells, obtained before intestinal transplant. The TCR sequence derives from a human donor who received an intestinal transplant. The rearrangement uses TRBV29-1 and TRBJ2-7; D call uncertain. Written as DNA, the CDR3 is TGCAGCGTTGAAGATCTAGGCAGTTCCTACGAGCAGTACTTC. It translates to CSVEDLGSSYEQYF.